This T cell receptor (beta chain) is from a study of PD-1 blockade in classical Hodgkin lymphoma. Remarks on this clone: Its target is not known.

Some clones are missing from TCRdb's copy, which holds only in-frame ones; the method was immunoSEQ multiplex PCR. The sample carries tens of thousands of clones, roughly nine tenths recorded once. Study results and limitations: Before treatment, TCR diversity in newly diagnosed patients was reportedly lower than in healthy donors. Repertoire differences lack defined causes, possibly disease activity or prior therapy.

Described time point: cycle 4 day 1 (C4D1), after more than 5 weeks of nivolumab. Each patient's relapse followed autologous stem cell transplantation, and brentuximab vedotin exposure varied. This CDR3 region has 14 residues. The germline V gene encodes CDR1 LNHDA and CDR2 SQIVND (reference sequence). The ends were cut back, 6 bases at V and 0 bases at J, with 8 bases in the middle. This clonotype was obtained from a human donor with classical Hodgkin lymphoma. The specimen was peripheral blood mononuclear cells (PBMCs), collected before the fourth cycle of nivolumab. The V call is TRBV19, the J call TRBJ2-2; no reliable D call. Written as DNA, the CDR3 is TGTGCCAGTAGACCGCTCGCGAACACCGGGGAGCTGTTTTTT. Its translation is CASRPLANTGELFF.